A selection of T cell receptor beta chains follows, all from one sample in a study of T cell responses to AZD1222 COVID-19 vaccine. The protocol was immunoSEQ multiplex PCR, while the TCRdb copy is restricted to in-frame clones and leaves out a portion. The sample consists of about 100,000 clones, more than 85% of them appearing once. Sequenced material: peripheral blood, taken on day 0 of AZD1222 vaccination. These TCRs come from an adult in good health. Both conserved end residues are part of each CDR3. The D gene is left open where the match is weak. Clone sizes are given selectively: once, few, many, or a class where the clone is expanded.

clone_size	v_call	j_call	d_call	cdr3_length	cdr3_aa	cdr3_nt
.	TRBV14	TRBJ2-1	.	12	CASSAGRHEQFF	TGTGCCAGCAGCGCGGGTAGGCATGAGCAGTTCTTC
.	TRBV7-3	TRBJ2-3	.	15	CASSLFRGSTDTQYF	TGTGCCAGCAGCTTATTCAGGGGATCCACAGATACGCAGTATTTT
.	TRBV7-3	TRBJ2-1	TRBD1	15	CASSLSPTGINEQFF	TGTGCCAGCAGCTTAAGCCCGACAGGGATAAATGAGCAGTTCTTC
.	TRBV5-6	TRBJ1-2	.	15	CASSLDVTEESGYTF	TGTGCCAGCAGCTTAGATGTGACGGAAGAGTCTGGCTACACCTTC
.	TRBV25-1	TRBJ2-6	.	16	CASSEYGSPGANVLTF	TGTGCCAGCAGTGAATATGGGTCGCCCGGGGCCAACGTCCTGACTTTC
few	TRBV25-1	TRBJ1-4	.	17	CASSELGPGMFNEKLFF	TGTGCCAGCAGTGAATTGGGGCCGGGCATGTTTAATGAAAAACTGTTTTTT
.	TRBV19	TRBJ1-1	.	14	CASSNRARNTEAFF	TGTGCCAGTAGTAATAGGGCCAGGAACACTGAAGCTTTCTTT
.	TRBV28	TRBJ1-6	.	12	CASRSPPSPLHF	TGTGCCAGCAGATCCCCCCCATCACCCCTCCACTTT
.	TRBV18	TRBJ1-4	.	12	CASSETNEKLFF	TGTGCCAGCTCTGAAACTAATGAAAAACTGTTTTTT
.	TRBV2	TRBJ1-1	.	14	CASRAQGWGTEAFF	TGTGCCAGCAGAGCACAGGGATGGGGCACTGAAGCTTTCTTT
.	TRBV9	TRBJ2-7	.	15	CASSVGSGATYEQYF	TGTGCCAGCAGCGTAGGATCGGGGGCCACCTACGAGCAGTACTTC
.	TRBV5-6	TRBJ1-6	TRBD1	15	CASNLQGARNSPLHF	TGTGCCAGCAACCTACAGGGGGCACGGAATTCACCCCTCCACTTT
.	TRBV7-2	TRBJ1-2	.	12	CASSLVGYGYTF	TGTGCCAGCAGCTTAGTAGGTTATGGCTACACCTTC
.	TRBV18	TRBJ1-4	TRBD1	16	CASSPVIAGGAEKLFF	TGTGCCAGCTCACCAGTAATCGCAGGGGGGGCTGAAAAACTGTTTTTT
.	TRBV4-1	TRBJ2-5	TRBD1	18	CASSQDGQGVLVGETQYF	TGCGCCAGCAGCCAAGATGGACAGGGGGTATTGGTTGGAGAGACCCAGTACTTC
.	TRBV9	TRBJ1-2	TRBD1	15	CASSVGIQGSYGYTF	TGTGCCAGCAGCGTAGGGATACAGGGGTCATATGGCTACACCTTC
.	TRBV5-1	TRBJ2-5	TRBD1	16	CASSLGGQAKRETQYF	TGCGCCAGCAGCTTGGGGGGACAGGCCAAAAGGGAGACCCAGTACTTC
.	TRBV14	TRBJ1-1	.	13	CASSTQVNTEAFF	TGTGCCAGCAGCACACAGGTGAACACTGAAGCTTTCTTT
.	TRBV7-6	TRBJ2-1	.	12	CASQGGWGEQFF	TGTGCCAGCCAAGGCGGGTGGGGTGAGCAGTTCTTC
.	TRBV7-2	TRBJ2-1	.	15	CASTPEGQVYNEQFF	TGTGCCAGCACCCCTGAGGGACAAGTATACAATGAGCAGTTCTTC
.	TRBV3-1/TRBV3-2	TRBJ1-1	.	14	CASSHMDRNTEAFF	TGTGCCAGCAGCCACATGGACAGGAACACTGAAGCTTTCTTT
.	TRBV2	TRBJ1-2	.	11	CASSDDYGYTF	TGTGCCAGCAGTGATGACTATGGCTACACCTTC
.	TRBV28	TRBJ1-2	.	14	CASSPPVGEDGYTF	TGTGCCAGCAGTCCTCCCGTAGGGGAGGATGGCTACACCTTC
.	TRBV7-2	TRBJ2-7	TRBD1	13	CASSFTETGWKYF	TGTGCCAGCAGCTTTACGGAGACAGGGTGGAAGTACTTC
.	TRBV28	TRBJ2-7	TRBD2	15	CASSFHSGMGYEQYF	TGTGCCAGCAGTTTTCATAGCGGGATGGGTTACGAGCAGTACTTC
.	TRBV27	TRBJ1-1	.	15	CASSFPRGGNTEAFF	TGTGCCAGCAGTTTCCCACGAGGTGGAAACACTGAAGCTTTCTTT
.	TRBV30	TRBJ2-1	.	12	CAWSVLAPEQFF	TGTGCCTGGAGTGTACTAGCCCCGGAGCAGTTCTTC
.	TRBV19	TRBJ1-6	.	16	CASSILEGSYNSPLHF	TGTGCCAGTAGTATATTGGAGGGCTCCTATAATTCACCCCTCCACTTT
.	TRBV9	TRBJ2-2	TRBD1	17	CASRGDREATNTGELFF	TGTGCCAGCAGAGGGGACAGGGAGGCTACGAACACCGGGGAGCTGTTTTTT
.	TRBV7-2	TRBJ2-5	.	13	CASSLNYQGTQYF	TGTGCCAGCAGCTTGAACTACCAAGGAACCCAGTACTTC
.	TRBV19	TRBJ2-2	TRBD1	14	CATRDRGDTGELFF	TGTGCCACTAGAGACAGGGGAGATACCGGGGAGCTGTTTTTT
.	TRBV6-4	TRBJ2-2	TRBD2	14	CASSVLAGPGELFF	TGTGCCAGCAGTGTTCTAGCGGGACCCGGGGAGCTGTTTTTT
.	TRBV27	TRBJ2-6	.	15	CASSFGGSGANVLTF	TGTGCCAGCAGTTTTGGGGGTTCTGGGGCCAACGTCCTGACTTTC
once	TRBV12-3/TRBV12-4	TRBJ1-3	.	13	CASTGGIGNTIYF	TGTGCCAGCACGGGGGGTATCGGAAACACCATATATTTT
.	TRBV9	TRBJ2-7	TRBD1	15	CASSVSGTDSYEQYF	TGTGCCAGCAGCGTATCCGGGACAGACTCCTACGAGCAGTACTTC
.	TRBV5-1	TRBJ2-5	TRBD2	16	CASSLAPSGSQETQYF	TGCGCCAGCAGCTTGGCCCCTAGCGGGAGCCAAGAGACCCAGTACTTC
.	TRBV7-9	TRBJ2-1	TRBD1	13	CASSSQGANEQFF	TGTGCCAGCAGCTCTCAGGGGGCCAATGAGCAGTTCTTC
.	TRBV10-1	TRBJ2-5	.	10	CARSQETQYF	TGCGCCAGATCCCAAGAGACCCAGTACTTC
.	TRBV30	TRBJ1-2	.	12	CAWSVRRYGYTF	TGTGCCTGGAGTGTACGTCGCTACGGCTACACCTTC
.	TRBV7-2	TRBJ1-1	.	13	CASSLAGATEAFF	TGTGCCAGCAGCTTAGCAGGAGCCACTGAAGCTTTCTTT
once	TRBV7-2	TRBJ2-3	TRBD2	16	CASSLGLAGGADTQYF	TGTGCCAGCAGCTTAGGGCTAGCGGGAGGGGCAGATACGCAGTATTTT
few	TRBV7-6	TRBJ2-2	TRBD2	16	CASSPSGGAGTGELFF	TGTGCCAGCAGCCCTAGCGGGGGGGCCGGAACCGGGGAGCTGTTTTTT
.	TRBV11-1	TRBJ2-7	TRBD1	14	CASSLDRALYEQYF	TGTGCCAGCAGCCTTGACAGGGCCCTTTACGAGCAGTACTTC
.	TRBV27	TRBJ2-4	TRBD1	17	CASSLSPTGFGKNIQYF	TGTGCCAGCAGTTTATCCCCGACAGGGTTCGGCAAAAACATTCAGTACTTC
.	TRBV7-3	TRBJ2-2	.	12	CASMARTGELFF	TGTGCCAGCATGGCTCGCACCGGGGAGCTGTTTTTT
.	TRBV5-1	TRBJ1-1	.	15	CASSPSAIWDTEAFF	TGCGCCAGCAGCCCCTCGGCTATCTGGGACACTGAAGCTTTCTTT
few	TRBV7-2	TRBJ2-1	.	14	CASSFRLDYNEQFF	TGTGCCAGCAGCTTTCGACTAGATTACAATGAGCAGTTCTTC
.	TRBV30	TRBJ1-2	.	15	CACPSVLLANYGYTF	TGTGCCTGTCCATCGGTGCTCTTAGCTAACTATGGCTACACCTTC
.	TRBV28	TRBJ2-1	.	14	CASSLTGIYNEQFF	TGTGCCAGCAGTTTAACAGGGATATACAATGAGCAGTTCTTC
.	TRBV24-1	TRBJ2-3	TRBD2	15	CATSEGAGGADTQYF	TGTGCCACCAGTGAGGGAGCGGGAGGGGCAGATACGCAGTATTTT
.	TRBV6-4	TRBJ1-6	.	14	CASSDRGLDSPLHF	TGTGCCAGCAGTGACAGGGGATTGGATTCACCCCTCCACTTT
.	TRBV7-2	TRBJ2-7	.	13	CASSLQASYEQYF	TGTGCCAGCAGCTTACAGGCCTCCTACGAGCAGTACTTC